Included here is one TCR beta chain sequence, with context. The antigen is not known. A single record per CDR3 protein comes from TCRdb applying MiXCR to the RT-PCR reads. The table records hundreds of thousands of distinct CDR3 sequences, around 20% of them present only once. Deletions cut 6 bases from V and 6 bases from J, with 12 bases between. In germline, CDR1 is MNHNY, CDR2 SVGAGI (reference sequence). There are 12 residues in the CDR3. The sample originates from a study of response to subunit inactivated influenza vaccine. Study results and limitations: Only a handful of new T cells, the authors suggested, are recruited with each seasonal influenza vaccination.

This clonotype originated in a man aged 45-69 years who received an inactivated influenza vaccine. The rearrangement joins TRBV6-6 to TRBJ2-7; D may match TRBD1 or TRBD2 (5 bases each). The sample here was PBMCs from blood, taken about 20 months after vaccination. The CDR3 sequence: CASSPPGSEQYF. The CDR3 bases are TGTGCCAGCAGCCCCCCAGGGAGCGAGCAGTACTTC.